The 29 T cell receptor delta chains in this list originate from one sample, sequenced in a study of gamma-delta T cells after stem cell transplantation. TCRdb repeated clone calling on the RT-PCR reads with CATT. The sample shows over 3,500 delta-chain clones, about 15% of them seen only once. Sequenced input: gamma-delta T cells. Receptors originate from a human donor. It is not recorded whose cells these are; they may come from a transplant donor.

In the case of this clone: This may stem from a read error, because a much larger clone lies one nucleotide away. No J gene call was made, and the V gene is TRDV3. Germline V lookup: CDR1 TVYSNPD, CDR2 GDNSRS (reference sequence). CDR3 size: 13 residues. Here the CDR3 DNA reads TGTGCCTCCCTCTGGGACTACACCGATAAGCTCATCTTT. It is translated as CASLWDYTDKLIF.

CDR3 residues: CASDDLERGDTPRALTAQLFF. The CDR3 DNA reads as TGTGCCTCCGATGACCTTGAAAGGGGGGATACGCCGAGAGCTTTGACAGCACAACTCTTCTTT. The chain carries TRDV3 and TRDJ2, with 10 bases identical to TRDD3. The J gene comes from matching the DNA to germline here; TCRdb lacks it. V lost 4 bases and J lost 0; bases outside the gene matches: 23. There are 21 residues in the CDR3. Germline assignment: CDR1 TVYSNPD and CDR2 GDNSRS (reference sequence).

This clone was observed a few times. V gene TRDV3 combines with J gene TRDJ1, with TRDD3 as a possible D gene (5 bases). The CDR3 contains 13 residues. V gave up 0 bases and J gave up 2 bases, with 10 bases separating them. Looked up from germline, CDR1 is TVYSNPD and CDR2 is GDNSRS (reference sequence). The CDR3 sequence: CAFSFGGTDKLIF. The CDR3 region has the DNA TGTGCCTTTAGTTTCGGGGGGACCGATAAACTCATCTTT.

V and J are TRDV1 and TRDJ1; a possible D gene is TRDD3 (6 bases). Germline values: CDR1 TSWWSYY, CDR2 QGS. Between the trimmed V and J ends, which lost 1 base and 4 bases, there was a span of 13 bases. The CDR3 is 15 residues long. The CDR3 loop reads CALGERGMGGDKLIF. CDR3 nucleotide sequence: TGTGCTCTTGGGGAACGGGGAATGGGGGGCGATAAACTCATCTTT.

On this clone: Given a much more abundant clone one base away, this may be a read error. The J gene is TRDJ3, the V gene TRDV2, with TRDD3 matching over 9 bases. This CDR3 region has 21 residues. The germline V gene has CDR1 GEAIGNYY and CDR2 EKD. DNA for the CDR3: TGTGCCTGTGACACCCCGTACTGGGGGACGCCCCGCTCCTGCGACACCCGACAGATGTTTTTC. This sequence encodes CACDTPYWGTPRSCDTRQMFF.

In this sample, this clone turned up a few times. The V gene is TRDV1, the J gene TRDJ1; weak D call: TRDD2 (6 bases). The CDR3 extends over 17 amino acids. The V end lost 0 bases, the J end lost 0 bases, and 14 bases lay between the germline ends. The germline V gene encodes CDR1 TSWWSYY and CDR2 QGS. The CDR3 DNA reads as TGTGCTCTTGGGGAACTTCCTACGTCTAGGTACACCGATAAACTCATCTTT. Residues: CALGELPTSRYTDKLIF.

The chain is built from TRDV1 and TRDJ1; TRDD3 aligns across 8 bases. TCRdb carries no J gene annotation; the J gene was assigned here by matching the DNA with germline. CDR3 length: 19 amino acids. Trimming removed 0 bases from V and 0 bases from J; junction bases left unmatched: 12. Germline CDR1 reads TSWWSYY; CDR2 reads QGS. The CDR3 DNA reads as TGTGCTCTTGGGGAACTAGGAGACTGGGGGCCCGACTACACCGATAAACTCATCTTT. This translates into CALGELGDWGPDYTDKLIF.

This clone was observed a handful of times. This specimen includes other DNA sequences encoding the same CDR3. CDR3 sequence (DNA): TGTGCTCTTGGGGAATTCCCCGTTCCAAAAGAGTACCTGGGGGGTGCCTGGGACACCCGACAGATGTTTTTC. Encoded protein: CALGEFPVPKEYLGGAWDTRQMFF. This chain uses TRDV1 with TRDJ3; 7 bases are shared with TRDD3. With 2 bases clipped from V and 2 bases from J, the junction kept 24 bases outside the gene matches. CDR3 size: 24 residues. Per the germline V gene, CDR1 is TSWWSYY and CDR2 is QGS.

This clone was seen more than once but under ten times. The chain couples TRDV1 to TRDJ1; a possible D gene is TRDD2 (9 bases). The CDR3 has 21 residues. The V end was cut by 1 base, the J end by 1 base, with 28 bases between. Per germline, CDR1 TSWWSYY and CDR2 QGS. DNA of the CDR3: TGTGCTCTTGGGGAACCCGGCCTTCCTACGGGATACGCTTCGGGCACCGATAAACTCATCTTT. Translating gives CALGEPGLPTGYASGTDKLIF.

This clone showed up just a few times. The chain recombines TRDV1 with TRDJ1; the match to TRDD3 covers 12 bases. CDR3 length: 18 amino acids. The trim removed 0 bases at V and 5 bases at J, leaving 10 bases unmatched. CDR1 TSWWSYY and CDR2 QGS come from the germline V gene. The CDR3 sequence: CALGELRIPGGYEDKLIF. For the CDR3, the DNA is TGTGCTCTTGGGGAACTTAGGATCCCTGGGGGATACGAAGATAAACTCATCTTT.

In this sample, this clone is medium-sized. CDR3: CALGERASYLGDTTRTDKLIF. The CDR3 DNA reads TGTGCTCTTGGGGAACGGGCCTCCTACCTGGGGGATACGACGCGCACCGATAAACTCATCTTT. The rearrangement links TRDV1 to TRDJ1; 12 bases are shared with TRDD3. The CDR3 has 21 amino acids. With V trimmed by 1 base and J by 1 base, 16 bases remained unmatched. Germline loops: CDR1 TSWWSYY, CDR2 QGS.

In its sample, this clone is medium-sized. This rearrangement joins TRDV2 to TRDJ1; 9 bases agree with TRDD3. The CDR3 spans 17 residues. J lost 4 bases, V lost 1 base, and 12 bases had no gene match. CDR1 is GEAIGNYY and CDR2 is EKD in the germline V gene. DNA of the CDR3: TGTGCCTGTGACACTAGAGGCTGGGGGATCCCGGGCGATAAACTCATCTTT. Translated, it gives CACDTRGWGIPGDKLIF.

This clone has just a few counts. Relative to the germline gene, one junction end is altered; a read error may explain this. The chain couples TRDV1 to TRDJ1; TRDD3 aligns across 10 bases. The CDR3 has 22 residues. The germline gives CDR1 TSWWSYY, CDR2 QGS. In DNA, the CDR3 is TGTGCTATTGGGGAAACGGACTGCACTTACGGACGGGGGGATACGGACACCGATAAACTCATCTTT. Translation gives CAIGETDCTYGRGDTDTDKLIF.

A few counts support this clone. The chain recombines TRDV1 with TRDJ1; D is unresolved. Germline V gene lookup returns CDR1 TSWWSYY and CDR2 QGS. V was clipped by 5 bases and J by 5 bases, with 27 bases between them. This CDR3 contains 18 residues. The CDR3 protein is CALGPLELEAAPRDKLIF. In DNA form, the CDR3 reads TGTGCTCTTGGGCCCTTGGAACTTGAAGCGGCCCCCCGGGATAAACTCATCTTT.

This clone was seen only a few times. The CDR3 here is CALGELARSYRWGKGSRSSLYTDKLIF. The CDR3, as DNA: TGTGCTCTTGGGGAACTTGCGCGTTCCTACCGGTGGGGGAAGGGCTCGCGGTCCTCTCTATACACCGATAAACTCATCTTT. This sequence joins TRDV1 and TRDJ1; D could derive from TRDD2 or TRDD3 (7 bases each). V was pared by 0 bases and J by 0 bases, with 44 bases between. CDR3 length: 27 residues. Germline CDR1 TSWWSYY, CDR2 QGS.

The genes are TRDV1 and TRDJ1; possible D gene TRDD3, 5 bases. V was shortened by 6 bases and J by 3 bases, with 35 bases between the two germline ends. The CDR3 runs 21 residues. The germline gives CDR1 TSWWSYY, CDR2 QGS. The CDR3 spells CALGLTIPQPPRESYADKLIF. CDR3 DNA: TGTGCTCTTGGTCTTACCATCCCTCAACCCCCCCGCGAATCATACGCCGATAAACTCATCTTT.

Regarding this clone: This may be a read error: a much more frequent sequence differs by one nucleotide. The chain uses TRDV1 and TRDJ1, with 10 bases identical to TRDD3. TCRdb leaves out the J gene; it was filled in here by matching the DNA to germline. The ends lost 1 base at V and 1 base at J; junction bases unmatched: 15. CDR1 is TSWWSYY and CDR2 is QGS in the germline V gene. CDR3 length: 20 residues. CDR3 loop: CALGEPYKDVLGDGTDKLIF. The CDR3 DNA sequence: TGTGCTCTTGGGGAACCATATAAGGACGTACTGGGGGATGGCACCGATAAACTCATCTTT.

This clone occurred once. CDR3: CALGEQLRPGFFMGALGPDKLIF. CDR3 in DNA: TGTGCTCTTGGGGAACAATTGCGTCCCGGCTTCTTCATGGGGGCCTTAGGTCCCGATAAACTCATCTTT. V gene TRDV1 combines with J gene TRDJ1; D possibly corresponds to TRDD3 (6 bases). TCRdb records no J gene; here it was assigned by comparing the DNA to germline. V was trimmed by 1 base and J by 3 bases, leaving 36 bases between them. Germline CDR1 reads TSWWSYY; CDR2 reads QGS. The CDR3 extends over 23 amino acids.

With regard to this clone: The junction shows a germline mismatch at one end, possibly a read error. The chain combines TRDV2 with TRDJ2, with unresolved D. The CDR3 consists of 14 residues. Germline CDR1 GEAIGNYY, CDR2 EKD. CDR3 nucleotides: TGTGCCTGTGACACCGGCCCTGGTCCAGCCCAACTCTTCTTT. Protein sequence: CACDTGPGPAQLFF.

J is TRDJ2 and V is TRDV1, with 8 bases fitting TRDD3. The junction had 26 bases not matched to a gene; V was cut back by 1 base and J by 4 bases. Germline V gene sequence: CDR1 TSWWSYY, CDR2 QGS. The CDR3 is 23 residues long. The CDR3 coding sequence is TGTGCTCTTGGGGAACCGTCCCCCCTACGTTCGGTAGGACTGGGGGCCCCGACAGCACAACTCTTCTTT. This translates into CALGEPSPLRSVGLGAPTAQLFF.

This chain joins TRDV1 and TRDJ1; TRDD3 matches at 7 bases. V dropped 1 base and J dropped 3; count of bases not matched to a gene: 20. Looked up from germline, CDR1 is TSWWSYY and CDR2 is QGS. This CDR3 has 20 amino acids. CDR3 DNA: TGTGCTCTTGGGGAACAGCCCCGCCGGACGAGTACTGGGGACCCCGATAAACTCATCTTT. The encoded protein is CALGEQPRRTSTGDPDKLIF.

By its share, this clone is medium-sized. V gene TRDV1 combines with J gene TRDJ2; 9 bases match TRDD2. This CDR3 contains 23 residues. With 1 base clipped from V and 2 bases from J, the junction kept 23 bases outside the gene matches. CDR1 is TSWWSYY and CDR2 is QGS in the germline V gene. CDR3 region: CALGEPAFLHGGGNLGLTAQLFF. The CDR3 DNA reads as TGTGCTCTTGGGGAACCCGCCTTCCTACATGGTGGGGGCAATCTAGGGTTGACAGCACAACTCTTCTTT.

This clone was recorded a few times. A junction boundary mismatches the germline segment, possibly from a read error. The identical CDR3 is also encoded by other nucleotide sequences in the sample. The chain has TRDV1 and TRDJ3, with TRDD3 matching 7 bases. CDR1 and CDR2 (germline): TSWWSYY, QGS. This CDR3 spans 24 amino acids. The CDR3 protein is CALGEFPVPKEYLGGAWDTRQMFF. CDR3 DNA: TGTGCTCTTGGGGAATTCCCCGTTCCAAAAGAGTACCTGGGGGGTGCCTGGGACACCCGGCAGATGTTTTTC.

The rearrangement links TRAV29/DV5 to TRDJ1; a possible D gene is TRDD3 (6 bases). The CDR3 has 17 residues. V was clipped by 3 bases and J by 0 bases, with 21 bases between them. The germline CDR1 and CDR2 sequences are NSMFDY and ISSIKDK. The CDR3, as DNA: TGTGCAGCAACTGGGCCGCTTTGGGGGCCCTACACCGATAAACTCATCTTT. Translated: CAATGPLWGPYTDKLIF.

About this clone itself: One end of the junction is discordant with germline, which a read error may explain. V is TRDV2 and J is TRDJ3; 8 bases are a match to TRDD3. From germline, CDR1 is GEAIGNYY and CDR2 EKD. The CDR3 sequence is 22 residues long. The CDR3 reads CACDTEIWGSPKSSWDTRQTFF. CDR3 nucleotide sequence: TGTGCCTGTGACACCGAAATCTGGGGGAGTCCAAAGAGCTCCTGGGACACCCGACAGACGTTTTTC.

As concerns this clone: Other DNA sequences in this sample translate to the same CDR3. For the V gene the call is TRDV2; the J gene has no call. CDR3 length: 12 amino acids. CDR1 is GEAIGNYY and CDR2 is EKD in the germline V gene. CDR3 coding DNA: TGTGCCTGTGACAGAACGGGCGGGAAGCTCATCTTT. It encodes CACDRTGGKLIF.

A word on this clone: One end of the junction does not line up with germline, which may come from a read error. The CDR3 DNA is TGTGCCCTTGGGGAAAGCTACGCGCACTGGGGGATACGCGTATCTGCCGATAAACTCATCTTT. Encoded protein: CALGESYAHWGIRVSADKLIF. The gene calls are TRDV1 and TRDJ1; 13 bases line up with TRDD3. TCRdb offers no J gene call, so here the DNA was matched to germline to obtain one. The CDR3 contains 21 residues. From germline, CDR1 is TSWWSYY and CDR2 QGS.

The chain carries TRDV1 and TRDJ1, with 7 positions matching TRDD3. The J gene, absent from TCRdb, was called here by matching the DNA to germline. This CDR3 is built from 22 residues. V shed 2 bases and J 0 bases; nucleotides not matched to a gene: 24. Germline lookup yields CDR1 TSWWSYY and CDR2 QGS. This CDR3 reads CALGETEGTGGGWGLYTDKLIF. CDR3 nucleotide sequence: TGTGCTCTTGGGGAAACCGAAGGCACGGGCGGGGGATGGGGGCTGTACACCGATAAACTCATCTTT.

This clone was picked up a small number of times. This chain connects TRDV1 to TRDJ1; D is ambiguous. Germline V gene lookup returns CDR1 TSWWSYY and CDR2 QGS. CDR3 size: 19 residues. Trimming removed 0 bases from V and 2 bases from J, with 22 bases in between. The CDR3 spells CALGELVLSLSLKTDKLIF. As DNA, the CDR3 is TGTGCTCTTGGGGAACTAGTCCTCTCGCTATCCTTGAAAACCGATAAACTCATCTTT.